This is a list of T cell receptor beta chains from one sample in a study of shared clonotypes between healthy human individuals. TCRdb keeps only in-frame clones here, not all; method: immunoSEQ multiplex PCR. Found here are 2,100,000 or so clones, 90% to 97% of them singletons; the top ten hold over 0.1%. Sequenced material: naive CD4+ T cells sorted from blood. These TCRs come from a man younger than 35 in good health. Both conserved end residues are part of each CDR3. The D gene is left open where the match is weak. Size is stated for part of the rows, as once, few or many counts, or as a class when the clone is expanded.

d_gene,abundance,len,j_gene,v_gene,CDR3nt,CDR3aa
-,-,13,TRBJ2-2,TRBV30,TGTGCCTGGAACGGTATAAACACCGGGGAGCTGTTTTTT,CAWNGINTGELFF
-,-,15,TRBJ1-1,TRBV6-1,TGTGCCAGCAGGGCACTCTCTCAGGAAAACACTGAAGCTTTCTTT,CASRALSQENTEAFF
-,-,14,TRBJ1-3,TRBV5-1,TGCGCCAGCAGCTTGGAAGGGCGCGGAAACACCATATATTTT,CASSLEGRGNTIYF
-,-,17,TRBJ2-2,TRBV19,TGTGCCAGTAGTATGGAATTTCGGCACTTCAACACCGGGGAGCTGTTTTTT,CASSMEFRHFNTGELFF
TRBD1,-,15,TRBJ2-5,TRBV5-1,TGCGCCAGCAGCCTACCGACAGGGGCCGGGGAGACCCAGTACTTC,CASSLPTGAGETQYF
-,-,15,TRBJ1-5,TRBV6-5,TGTGCCAGCAGTAAACACGTCCCCGACAATCAGCCCCAGCATTTT,CASSKHVPDNQPQHF
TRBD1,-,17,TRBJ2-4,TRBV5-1,TGCGCCAGCAGCTTGGGGACAGGGACCTTAGCCAAAAACATTCAGTACTTC,CASSLGTGTLAKNIQYF
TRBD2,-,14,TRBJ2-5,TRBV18,TGTGCCAGCTCACCAGCTAGCGGGGATGGGACCCAGTACTTC,CASSPASGDGTQYF
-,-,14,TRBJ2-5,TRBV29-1,TGCAGCGTCCTCCGGGACGGAAAGCAAGAGACCCAGTACTTC,CSVLRDGKQETQYF
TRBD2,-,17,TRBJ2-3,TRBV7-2,TGTGCCAGCAGCTTGCCTCAGACTAGCGGGAGTTTAAATACGCAGTATTTT,CASSLPQTSGSLNTQYF
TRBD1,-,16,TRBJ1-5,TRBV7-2,TGTGCCAGCAGCTGGGCCCCCGGACAGGGCAATCAGCCCCAGCATTTT,CASSWAPGQGNQPQHF
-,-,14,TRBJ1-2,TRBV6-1,TGTGCCAGCAGTGAAGATGGGTCCAGGGGTTCAGGGACCTTC,CASSEDGSRGSGTF
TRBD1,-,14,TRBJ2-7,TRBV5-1,TGCGCCAGCAGCAGCCTGAGGACAGGGTACGAGCAGTACTTC,CASSSLRTGYEQYF
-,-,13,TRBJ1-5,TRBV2,TGTGCCAGCATTGGGGGAATGGGGCAGCCCCAGCATTTT,CASIGGMGQPQHF
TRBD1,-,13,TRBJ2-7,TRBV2,TGTGCCAGCAGCCGGACAGGGACCTACGAGCAGTACTTC,CASSRTGTYEQYF
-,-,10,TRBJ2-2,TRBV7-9,TGTGCCACAGGAACCGGGGAGCTGTTTTTT,CATGTGELFF
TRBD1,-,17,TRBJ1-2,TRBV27,TGTGCCAGCAGTTTAACTGGACACGGGACAGGGGTCTATGGCTACACCTTC,CASSLTGHGTGVYGYTF
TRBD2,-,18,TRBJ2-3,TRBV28,TGTGCCAGCAGTTTATGGGCCTTGACTAGCGGGGGGGCAGATACGCAGTATTTT,CASSLWALTSGGADTQYF
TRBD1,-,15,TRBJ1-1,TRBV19,TGTGCCAGTAGTATCGGTGCAGGGGGGAACACTGAAGCTTTCTTT,CASSIGAGGNTEAFF
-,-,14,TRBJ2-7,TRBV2,TGTGCCAGCCTCGTAGGGGGGAACTCCTACGAGCAGTACTTC,CASLVGGNSYEQYF
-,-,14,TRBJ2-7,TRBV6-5,TGTGCCAGCAGTTACTCGAGCGGGCACTACGAGCAGTACTTC,CASSYSSGHYEQYF
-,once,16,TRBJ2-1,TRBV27,TGTGCCAGCAGTTTATCCCCCCCGACCCTCGCCAATGAGCAGTTCTTC,CASSLSPPTLANEQFF
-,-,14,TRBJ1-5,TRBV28,TGTGCCAGCAGTTTAGGGCGGTTAAATCAGCCCCAGCATTTT,CASSLGRLNQPQHF
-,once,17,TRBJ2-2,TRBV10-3,TGTGCCATCAGTGAAAAAGGGGGTGTACCGAACACCGGGGAGCTGTTTTTT,CAISEKGGVPNTGELFF
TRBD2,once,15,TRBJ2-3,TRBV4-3,TGCGCCAGCAGTACCGGGACTATCAGCACAGATACGCAGTATTTT,CASSTGTISTDTQYF
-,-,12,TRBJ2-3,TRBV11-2,TGTGCCAGCAGTCAACAGGGAGATACGCAGTATTTT,CASSQQGDTQYF
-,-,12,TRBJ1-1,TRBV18,TGTGCCAGCTCCACCACGCAGGGCTTGGCTTTCTTT,CASSTTQGLAFF
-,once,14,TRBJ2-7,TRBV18,TGTGCCAGCTCACCAAACAGCCCTGGATACGAGCAGTACTTC,CASSPNSPGYEQYF
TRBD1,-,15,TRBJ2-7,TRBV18,TGTGCCAGCTCACCACCCACAGGGGCGTCCTACGAGCAGTACTTC,CASSPPTGASYEQYF
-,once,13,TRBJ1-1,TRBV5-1,TGCGCCAGCAGCCCGCCCTACAACTCTGAAGCTTTCTTT,CASSPPYNSEAFF
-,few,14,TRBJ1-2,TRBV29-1,TGCAGCGTTTCATTCTCAAGCGGCCACTATGGCTACACCTTC,CSVSFSSGHYGYTF
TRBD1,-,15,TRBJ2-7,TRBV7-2,TGTGCCAGCAGCGCTAGGTCAGGGGGAACCTACGAGCAGTACTTC,CASSARSGGTYEQYF
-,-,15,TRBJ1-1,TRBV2,TGTGCCAGCAGATCCCAACAGGGAGGGAACACTGAAGCTTTCTTT,CASRSQQGGNTEAFF
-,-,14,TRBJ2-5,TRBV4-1,TGCGCCAGCAGCCAATCCCCTCTAGCAGAGACCCAGTACTTC,CASSQSPLAETQYF
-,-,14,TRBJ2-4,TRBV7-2,TGTGCCAGCAGCTCTGGGGGCCGGTTGAACATTCAGTACTTC,CASSSGGRLNIQYF
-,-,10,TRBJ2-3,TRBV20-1,TGCAGTGCTACCCCAGCTACGCAGTATTTT,CSATPATQYF
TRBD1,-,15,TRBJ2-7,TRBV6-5,TGTGCCAGCAGCCGTCTAGGGACAGGGAACTACGAGCAGTACTTC,CASSRLGTGNYEQYF
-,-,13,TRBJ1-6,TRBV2,TGTGCCAGCAGTGTGGAGGATAATTCACCCCTCCACTTT,CASSVEDNSPLHF
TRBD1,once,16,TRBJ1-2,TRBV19,TGTGCCAGTAGTCCGGGACAGAAGCTCCTAGGGTATGGCTACACCTTC,CASSPGQKLLGYGYTF